The T cell receptor beta chain under discussion was sequenced for a study of blood T cell repertoires in COVID-19 (dated by TCRdb to the early 2020s). Background on the whole study: ImmuneRACE Cohort 3 recovered participants were defined by two consecutive negative NP/OP PCR tests, healthcare professional clearance, or symptom resolution. Where available, HLA class I and class II types were obtained from metadata supplied by the sample provider rather than from assay-based typing. The material from the prospective study consisted of cDNA or gDNA derived from T cells, B-cell-depleted T cells, or PBMCs. The sample metadata nearly always contained a de-identified subject ID, COVID-19 status, age in years and sex. Deeply sampled blood TCRbeta repertoires from subjects exposed to, actively infected with, or recovered from COVID-19 were included in the dataset. Samples from collaborators originated in the United States, Italy and Spain and spanned both the acute and convalescent phases of COVID-19. The repertoires were released in a freely available public database meant as a resource for research on the immune response to SARS-CoV-2. Samples came from the ongoing ImmuneRACE study (first 160 participants) plus 1,254 subjects from 6 global collaborators. Results and caveats for the whole study, not just this receptor: The quantity of clinical and demographic metadata differed by source and by participant and was supplied without curation.

CDR1 and CDR2 were assigned from the germline V gene (reference sequence) as LNHNV and YYDKDF. V and J are truncated by 0 bases and 4 bases respectively, leaving an intervening sequence of 18 bases. Spanning cysteine to phenylalanine, the CDR3 consists of 17 amino acids. Only CDR3 DNA remains: 51 bases, in frame from the first base. Notes on this clone: Its antigen has not been determined. No base-level quality is on record; no much larger clone is a single base apart.

Enrolling through a virtual design, the prospective study's participants ranged in age from roughly 18 to 90 years and lived across roughly 24 United States geographic areas. To assign participants to cohorts, the prospective study relied on clinical history that participants themselves reported in a screening survey and a study questionnaire. In the prospective study, mobile phlebotomists collected whole blood, serum and a nasopharyngeal or oropharyngeal swab from each participant. Prospective study participants could optionally give additional blood draws and questionnaires over an approximately two-month period. Prospective study blood samples were shipped either frozen or at room temperature before DNA extraction. TCRbeta CDR3 regions were amplified from genomic DNA by means of the immunoSEQ Assay, a bias-controlled multiplex PCR. From the authors' description of their analysis: Within the assay, amplification of reference gene primers was used to estimate how many nucleated cells each sample contained. To quantify the absolute abundance of each unique TCRbeta CDR3 rearrangement, sequence reads were collapsed and filtered. Productive Simpson clonality was computed per sample as the square root of Simpson's diversity index over productive rearrangements. TCRdb stores this immuneACCESS table with in-frame sequences only. Part of the clones is absent; in the studies checked, under half of the shortfall reflects unresolved V genes, and no reason is known for the rest. From that table come the V and J calls and clone size; the DNA was used to work out D and trimming. Across this sample there are about 210,000 clones, with roughly 84% seen only once. 7.2% of the sample goes to the ten largest clones.

The sample was PBMCs or T cells enriched from blood (not recorded which). The rearranged segments are TRBV15 and TRBJ1-2; the D gene cannot be named for sure. The origin of this receptor is a man aged 30 to 39 in a cohort exposed to, infected with or recovered from COVID-19 (not recorded which). The sequenced DNA: TGTGCCACCAGCAGAGATACGGTCGCGGAACGCCTCTATGGCTACACCTTC. This sequence encodes CATSRDTVAERLYGYTF.